This TCR beta chain comes out of a study of blood T cell repertoires in COVID-19. Background on the study: Samples representing acute and convalescent COVID-19 were sourced from the United States, Italy and Spain. From T cells, B-cell-depleted T cells, or PBMCs came the material, which was cDNA or gDNA.

Per the original data handling: Estimates of nucleated cell counts were drawn from the amplification of reference gene primers. The data were produced by immunoSEQ multiplex PCR, yet TCRdb's version contains in-frame clones alone and is incomplete. That table supplies the V and J calls and clone size; D and trimming were determined from the DNA. There are over 150,000 clones in the sample; less than 80% occur only once, and over 10% lies in the top ten. V dropped 1 base and J dropped 6; count of bases not matched to a gene: 3. CDR1 and CDR2 (germline): SGHNT, YYREEE (reference sequence). The CDR3 has 14 residues.

The chain couples TRBV5-4 to TRBJ2-2; 7 nucleotides match TRBD2. The sequence was obtained from a woman in her forties or fifties with acute or convalescent COVID-19. The specimen sequenced was peripheral blood. The CDR3 nucleotides read TGTGCCAGCAGCTTGAGCGGGGAGGCCGGGGAGCTGTTTTTT. It specifies CASSLSGEAGELFF.